This paragraph covers one T cell receptor (beta chain) sequence. The data were taken from a study of cytomegalovirus exposure and HLA in healthy donors. With 60 Vbeta and 13 Jbeta primers, the PCR was carried out. The assay was immunoSEQ multiplex PCR, and TCRdb's table has in-frame clones only and misses some. The sample gives some 200,000 clones, 79% of which show up once; around 1.6% is in the top ten. The germline V gene encodes CDR1 SGHTA and CDR2 FQGNSA. This CDR3 comprises 16 residues. J was trimmed by 4 bases and V by 4 bases; bases with no gene match: 4. Sequences were obtained from PBMCs. The chain employs TRBV7-2 and TRBJ2-1; TRBD2 aligns across 13 bases. The origin of this receptor is a girl between 10 and 17 years old in good health and CMV-seropositive. CDR3 protein: CASSSQGLAGYNEQFF. The DNA for the CDR3 is TGTGCCAGCAGCTCCCAGGGACTAGCGGGGTACAATGAGCAGTTCTTC.